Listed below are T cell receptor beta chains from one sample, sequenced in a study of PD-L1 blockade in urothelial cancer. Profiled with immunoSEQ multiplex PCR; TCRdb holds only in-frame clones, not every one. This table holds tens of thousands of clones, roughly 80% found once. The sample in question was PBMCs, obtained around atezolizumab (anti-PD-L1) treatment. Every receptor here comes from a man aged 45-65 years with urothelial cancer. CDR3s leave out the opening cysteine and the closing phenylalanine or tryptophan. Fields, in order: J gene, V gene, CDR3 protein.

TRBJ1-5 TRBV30 AWSGEWRNQPQH
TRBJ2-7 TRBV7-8 ASSDPISGGEYEQY
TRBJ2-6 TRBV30 AWSYGTGANVLT
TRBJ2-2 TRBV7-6 ASSLGSWGAGTAGELF
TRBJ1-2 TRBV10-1 ASSEQANYGYT
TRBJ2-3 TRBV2 ASIGYVTDTQY
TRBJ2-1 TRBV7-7 ASSHGTSYNEQF
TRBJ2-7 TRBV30 AWSDKGLVRYEQY
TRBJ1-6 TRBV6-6 ASRPKGQGSPLH
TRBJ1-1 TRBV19 ASRAGTGGAPGTEAF
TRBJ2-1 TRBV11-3 ASSFGQSSYNEQF
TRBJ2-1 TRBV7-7 ASSLDGNSAEQF
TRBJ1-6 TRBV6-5 ASSYGSSYNSPLH
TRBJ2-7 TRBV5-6 ASSLHGQGFYEQY
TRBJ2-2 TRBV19 ASSILASNTGELF
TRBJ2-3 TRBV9 ASSVHIPNTQY
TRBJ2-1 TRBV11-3 ASSSPHEQF
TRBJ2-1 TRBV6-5 ASSSRENRDNEQF
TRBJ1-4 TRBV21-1 ASRDRVFGGEKLF
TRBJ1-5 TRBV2 ASSSDSSNQPQH
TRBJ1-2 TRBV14 ASSQDISSGYGYT
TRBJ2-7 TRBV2 ASSEGGIYEQY